A single sample gave rise to the 31 T cell receptor beta chains below, sequenced in a study of cytomegalovirus exposure and HLA in healthy donors (TCRdb year 2017). The method was the immunoSEQ multiplex PCR assay. A mixture of 60 forward primers for TCR Vbeta segments and 13 reverse primers for TCR Jbeta segments was used in the multiplex PCR. TCRdb stores this immuneACCESS table with in-frame sequences only. Part of the clones is absent; in the studies checked, under half of the shortfall reflects unresolved V genes, and no reason is known for the rest. This sample has around 150,000 clones in its table, and approximately 79% of those were observed once. The biggest ten clones account for around 0.97% of the sample. The sequenced material came from PBMCs. The receptors were gathered from a woman aged 45-65 years in good health and CMV-seropositive.

In this sample, this clone turned up a few times. This chain links TRBV4-1 with TRBJ2-7; maybe TRBD1 (5 bases). This CDR3 contains 14 residues. Between the trimmed V and J ends, which lost 4 bases and 1 base, there was a span of 11 bases. The V gene's germline CDR1 is MGHRA and CDR2 YSYEKL. The CDR3 DNA reads TGCGCCAGCAGCCGTCCAGGGTTTTCCTACGAGCAGTACTTC. This codes for CASSRPGFSYEQYF.

V is TRBV29-1 and J is TRBJ2-2; no clear D gene. Germline values: CDR1 SQVTM, CDR2 ANQGSEA. Trimming pared 6 bases from V and 0 bases from J, leaving 11 bases between. This CDR3 region has 14 residues. CDR3 residues: CSVIGRSNTGELFF. The CDR3, as DNA: TGCAGCGTAATAGGCAGGTCGAACACCGGGGAGCTGTTTTTT.

V is TRBV10-3 and J is TRBJ2-3, with D hard to call. The V gene's germline CDR1 is ENHRY and CDR2 SYGVKD. Trimming took off 0 bases at V and 2 bases at J, with 6 bases between the two ends. The CDR3 is 14 residues long. The CDR3 region is CAISESRHTDTQYF. CDR3 bases: TGTGCCATCAGTGAGTCAAGACACACAGATACGCAGTATTTT.

V gene TRBV14 combines with J gene TRBJ2-1, with a possible D match to TRBD2 (6 bases). Germline loops: CDR1 SGHDN, CDR2 FVKESK. V lost 4 bases, J lost 5 bases, and 12 bases lay in between. The CDR3 has 14 amino acids. The CDR3 DNA reads TGTGCCAGCAGCCCCGGGACTCACAACAATGAGCAGTTCTTC. Translated, it gives CASSPGTHNNEQFF.

V gene TRBV4-2 combines with J gene TRBJ1-4, with D possibly TRBD1 on 6 matching bases. The ends were cut back, 1 base at V and 5 bases at J, with 11 bases in the middle. The CDR3 has 15 residues. Germline values: CDR1 LGHNA, CDR2 YNFKEQ. The CDR3 sequence is CASSQAQGLNEKLFF. CDR3 nucleotides: TGTGCCAGCAGCCAAGCACAGGGATTAAATGAAAAACTGTTTTTT.

The V and J genes are TRBV6-1 and TRBJ1-6; 7 positions agree with TRBD1. CDR1 is MNHNS, CDR2 SASEGT, per germline. The CDR3 runs to 13 residues. Unmatched junction bases numbered 6, after V lost 6 bases and J lost 10 bases. The CDR3 DNA sequence: TGTGCCAGCAGGACAGGGCGCAGCTCACCCCTCCACTTT. Translated, it gives CASRTGRSSPLHF.

This clone was detected only once. The genes are TRBV19 and TRBJ2-5; D call uncertain. Germline lookup yields CDR1 LNHDA and CDR2 SQIVND (reference sequence). V dropped 3 bases and J dropped 1 base, with 9 bases sitting between them. There are 14 residues in the CDR3. The CDR3 bases are TGTGCCAGTAGTATTGTGTCATTCCAAGAGACCCAGTACTTC. It encodes CASSIVSFQETQYF.

The V gene is TRBV7-2, the J gene TRBJ2-1; D is ambiguous. This CDR3 contains 14 residues. V lost 3 bases and J lost 3, with 9 bases in between. The germline V gene has CDR1 SGHTA and CDR2 FQGNSA. CDR3 residues: CASSFDSIYNEQFF. CDR3 bases: TGTGCCAGCAGCTTTGACTCGATCTACAATGAGCAGTTCTTC.

The chain recombines TRBV2 with TRBJ1-2; D not resolved. This CDR3 comprises 13 residues. V lost 0 bases, J lost 2 bases, and 4 bases lay in between. Germline V gives CDR1 SNHLY, CDR2 FYNNEI. CDR3 protein: CASSEAGNYGYTF. CDR3 DNA: TGTGCCAGCAGTGAAGCCGGGAACTATGGCTACACCTTC.

The CDR3 region is CASSPDTGTTYNEQFF. The DNA for the CDR3 is TGTGCCAGCAGCCCTGATACAGGGACGACCTACAATGAGCAGTTCTTC. The chain links TRBV5-6 to TRBJ2-1; a weak D match, TRBD1 (6 bases). V lost 4 bases and J lost 2, with 16 bases in between. The CDR3 spans 16 residues. The germline CDR1 and CDR2 sequences are SGHDT and YYEEEE. Variable domain in full (rest from reference TRBV5-6 and TRBJ2-1): DAGVTQSPTHLIKTRGQQVTLRCSPKSGHDTVSWYQQALGQGPQFIFQYYEEEERQRGNFPDRFSGHQFPNYSSELNVNALLLGDSALYLCASSPDTGTTYNEQFFGPGTRLTVL.

V gene TRBV4-3 combines with J gene TRBJ2-5; D possibly corresponds to TRBD1 (7 bases). V was clipped by 4 bases and J by 5 bases, with 17 bases between them. This CDR3 has 15 amino acids. Germline V gives CDR1 LGHNA, CDR2 YSLEER. The CDR3 spells CASSLGGQGVETQYF. Written as DNA, the CDR3 is TGCGCCAGCAGCCTTGGGGGGCAGGGGGTTGAGACCCAGTACTTC.

J is TRBJ2-6 and V is TRBV5-4; 8 bases map to TRBD2. Germline lookup yields CDR1 SGHNT and CDR2 YYREEE (reference sequence). The CDR3 loop spans 17 amino acids. Trimming removed 0 bases from V and 0 bases from J; junction bases left unmatched: 2. CDR3 in DNA: TGTGCCAGCAGCTTGGTAGCGGGAACCTCTGGGGCCAACGTCCTGACTTTC. It translates to CASSLVAGTSGANVLTF.

V gene TRBV5-4 combines with J gene TRBJ2-5, with a weak D call TRBD2 (5 bases). Germline assignment: CDR1 SGHNT and CDR2 YYREEE (reference sequence). CDR3 length: 13 residues. With 0 bases removed from V and 3 bases from J, the gap between germline ends came to 6 bases. The CDR3 loop reads CASSLDGKETQYF. The CDR3 region has the DNA TGTGCCAGCAGCTTGGACGGGAAAGAGACCCAGTACTTC.

The chain is built from TRBV11-2 and TRBJ2-3, with no clear D. Trimming cost V 7 bases and J 1 base, with 6 bases left between them. This CDR3 region has 12 residues. Germline loops: CDR1 SGHAT, CDR2 FQNNGV. The chain's CDR3 is CASMSGTDTQYF. DNA for the CDR3: TGTGCCAGCATGTCGGGCACAGATACGCAGTATTTT.

The V gene is TRBV21-1, the J gene TRBJ1-5. TRBV21-1 is flagged as a pseudogene. The CDR3 is 17 residues long. The CDR3 nucleotides read TGTGCCAGCAGCAAACTCCTCTTTTTTAATAGCAATCAGCCCCAGCATTTT. This sequence encodes CASSKLLFFNSNQPQHF.

The chain couples TRBV5-1 to TRBJ1-5, with D maybe TRBD1 (5 bases). The length of the CDR3 is 13 residues. V lost 0 bases, J lost 11 bases, and 12 bases lay in between. CDR1 and CDR2 (germline): SGHRS, YFSETQ. CDR3 nucleotides: TGCGCCAGCAGCTTGGACGGGGGAGGCTCCCAGCATTTT. Amino acid sequence: CASSLDGGGSQHF.

This chain links TRBV18 with TRBJ2-2, with unresolved D. The CDR3 runs 14 residues. In germline, CDR1 is KGHSH, CDR2 LQKENI. Trimming took off 5 bases at V and 3 bases at J, with 10 bases between the two ends. The CDR3 bases are TGTGCCAGCTCAACACTTCAGGACACCGGGGAGCTGTTTTTT. This encodes CASSTLQDTGELFF.

The DNA of the CDR3 is TGTGCCAGCAGCCCAGACGAAAATAGCGGTGAGCAGTTCTTC. It codes for CASSPDENSGEQFF. The J gene is TRBJ2-1, the V gene TRBV7-8; possibly TRBD2 for D (6 bases). The V end was cut by 5 bases, the J end by 9 bases, with 17 bases between. This CDR3 comprises 14 residues. The germline CDR1 and CDR2 sequences are SGHVS and FQNEAQ.

The V and J genes are TRBV7-2 and TRBJ1-1; perhaps TRBD1 as D (5 bases). The CDR3 sequence is 15 residues long. Germline loops: CDR1 SGHTA, CDR2 FQGNSA. V was trimmed by 7 bases and J by 5 bases, leaving 20 bases between them. CDR3: CASTLSWGVPTEAFF. The CDR3 coding sequence is TGTGCCAGCACCCTCAGCTGGGGGGTACCAACTGAAGCTTTCTTT.

This clone showed up just a few times. The chain couples TRBV6-5 to TRBJ2-3; the match to TRBD2 covers 7 bases. CDR3 length: 15 amino acids. Germline V gives CDR1 MNHEY, CDR2 SVGAGI. V was clipped by 5 bases and J by 2 bases; unmatched bases: 7. CDR3 residues: CASSVRTRYTDTQYF. In nucleotides, the CDR3 is TGTGCCAGCAGTGTTAGGACTAGATACACAGATACGCAGTATTTT.

The chain links TRBV28 to TRBJ2-7, with D possibly matching TRBD1 (7 bases). CDR3 size: 15 residues. Germline lookup yields CDR1 MDHEN and CDR2 SYDVKM. The V end was cut by 7 bases, the J end by 2 bases, with 18 bases between. The chain's CDR3 is CASKARAGGTYEQYF. The CDR3 DNA is TGTGCCAGCAAAGCGAGGGCAGGGGGGACCTACGAGCAGTACTTC.

The chain uses TRBV29-1 and TRBJ1-2; D might be TRBD1 (5 bases). This CDR3 has 13 residues. Germline V gives CDR1 SQVTM, CDR2 ANQGSEA. Trimming removed 6 bases from V and 7 bases from J, with 18 bases in between. This CDR3 is CSVSPGVVGGYTF. In DNA form, the CDR3 reads TGCAGCGTGAGCCCGGGGGTAGTTGGTGGCTACACCTTC.

The chain uses TRBV14 and TRBJ2-3; 13 bases map to TRBD2. Germline V gene sequence: CDR1 SGHDN, CDR2 FVKESK. This CDR3 has 19 residues. Unmatched junction bases numbered 12, after V lost 2 bases and J lost 4 bases. CDR3 region: CASSQTLGTSGVRADTQYF. As DNA, the CDR3 is TGTGCCAGCAGCCAAACACTAGGGACTAGCGGGGTACGAGCAGATACGCAGTATTTT. Full variable domain (remainder filled in from reference TRBV14 and TRBJ2-3): EAGVTQFPSHSVIEKGQTVTLRCDPISGHDNLYWYRRVMGKEIKFLLHFVKESKQDESGMPNNRFLAERTGGTYSTLKVQPAELEDSGVYFCASSQTLGTSGVRADTQYFGPGTRLTVL.

In its sample, this clone was seen once. The chain carries TRBV7-2 and TRBJ2-1; D is perhaps TRBD2 (5 bases). Per the germline V gene, CDR1 is SGHTA and CDR2 is FQGNSA. V shed 4 bases and J shed 7 bases, with 5 bases lying between them. The CDR3 length is 11 residues. CDR3 nucleotides: TGTGCCAGCAGCTGGAGGAATGAGCAGTTCTTC. Encoded protein: CASSWRNEQFF.

Concerning this clone: Other DNA sequences in this specimen translate into the identical CDR3. The genes are TRBV11-2 and TRBJ1-5; D uncertain. V dropped 0 bases and J dropped 5 bases, with 8 bases sitting between them. The CDR3 has 14 amino acids. The V gene's germline CDR1 is SGHAT and CDR2 FQNNGV. The CDR3 is CASSLDGGDQPQHF. CDR3 DNA sequence: TGTGCCAGCAGCTTAGACGGAGGCGATCAGCCCCAGCATTTT.

The V and J genes are TRBV28 and TRBJ2-3, with a tentative D call TRBD2 (6 bases). Trimming left V 5 bases short and J 0 bases short, with 15 bases between. The CDR3 is made up of 16 amino acids. Germline V CDR1 and CDR2: MDHEN, SYDVKM. The CDR3 is CASSVGDWQSTDTQYF. In nucleotides, the CDR3 is TGTGCCAGCAGTGTGGGGGACTGGCAGAGCACAGATACGCAGTATTTT. Variable domain in full (rest from reference TRBV28 and TRBJ2-3): DVKVTQSSRYLVKRTGEKVFLECVQDMDHENMFWYRQDPGLGLRLIYFSYDVKMKEKGDIPEGYSVSREKKERFSLILESASTNQTSMYLCASSVGDWQSTDTQYFGPGTRLTVL.

The rearrangement uses TRBV2 and TRBJ2-3; D uncertain. This CDR3 region has 13 residues. V was pared by 0 bases and J by 7 bases, with 8 bases between. Germline V lookup: CDR1 SNHLY, CDR2 FYNNEI. The CDR3 is CASSEALENTQYF. The CDR3, as DNA: TGTGCCAGCAGTGAAGCCTTAGAAAATACGCAGTATTTT.

This chain connects TRBV5-4 to TRBJ1-2, with TRBD1 matching over 8 bases. The CDR3 runs 15 residues. J was trimmed by 3 bases and V by 5 bases; bases with no gene match: 9. CDR1 and CDR2 (germline): SGHNT, YYREEE (reference sequence). The CDR3 is CASRGGQGGDYGYTF. The CDR3 nucleotides read TGTGCCAGCAGGGGCGGACAGGGAGGCGACTATGGCTACACCTTC.

This chain uses TRBV4-1 with TRBJ2-4; 11 nucleotides line up with TRBD2. CDR3 length: 16 amino acids. Trimming removed 0 bases from V and 8 bases from J; junction bases left unmatched: 6. CDR1 MGHRA and CDR2 YSYEKL come from the germline V gene. CDR3 residues: CASSQDTSGRKDIQYF. The DNA for the CDR3 is TGCGCCAGCAGCCAAGATACTAGCGGGAGAAAGGACATTCAGTACTTC.

The chain joins TRBV7-2 to TRBJ2-1, with 9 bases that match TRBD1. V gave up 5 bases and J gave up 6 bases; unmatched junction bases: 5. CDR3 length: 14 residues. CDR1 is SGHTA, CDR2 FQGNSA, per germline. CDR3 sequence reads: CASSPQGAANEQFF. In nucleotides, the CDR3 is TGTGCCAGCAGCCCACAGGGGGCAGCCAATGAGCAGTTCTTC. Full variable domain (outside the CDR3, taken from reference TRBV7-2 and TRBJ2-1): GAGVSQSPSNKVTEKGKDVELRCDPISGHTALYWYRQSLGQGLEFLIYFQGNSAPDKSGLPSDRFSAERTGGSVSTLTIQRTQQEDSAVYLCASSPQGAANEQFFGPGTRLTVL.

V gene TRBV7-9 combines with J gene TRBJ2-3; D gene ambiguous. Trimming removed 7 bases at V and 1 base at J, with 6 bases between. This CDR3 has 12 amino acids. Germline V CDR1 and CDR2: SEHNR, FQNEAQ (reference sequence). CDR3 sequence: CASTEGTDTQYF. CDR3 DNA sequence: TGTGCCAGCACCGAGGGCACAGATACGCAGTATTTT.